This T cell receptor (beta chain) was identified during a study of identical twins. Everyone who donated was a healthy Caucasian. Study results and limitations: Beta clonotypes that were abundant in cord blood contained fewer insertions, a pattern absent from memory repertoires. The degree of excess twin sharing was weaker in beta out-of-frame sequences.

Of note for this clonotype: Its specificity is not known.

A universal primer binding site was introduced by template switching. The final cDNA contained unique molecular identifiers. TCRdb itself ran the 5' RACE reads through MiXCR, one entry per CDR3 protein. The data show 200,000 or so distinct CDR3 sequences, with 6% to 9% seen just once and 1.9% held by the top ten. The sample was also linked to a second study, of yellow fever vaccine responses in identical twins.

The specimen sequenced was memory (CD45RO+) T cells sorted from blood. The source is a woman between 18 and 29 years old in good health.

The CDR3 is CASSLKTGGSNEQYF. Here the CDR3 DNA reads TGTGCCAGCAGCTTAAAGACAGGGGGGTCAAACGAGCAGTACTTC. The gene calls are TRBV7-2 and TRBJ2-7; 9 bases align to TRBD1. Per germline, CDR1 SGHTA and CDR2 FQGNSA. CDR3 length: 15 residues. Losses at the gene ends were 2 bases for V and 5 bases for J; bases not matched to a gene: 7. The full variable domain, its missing parts supplied by reference TRBV7-2 and TRBJ2-7, is GAGVSQSPSNKVTEKGKDVELRCDPISGHTALYWYRQSLGQGLEFLIYFQGNSAPDKSGLPSDRFSAERTGGSVSTLTIQRTQQEDSAVYLCASSLKTGGSNEQYFGPGTRLTVT.